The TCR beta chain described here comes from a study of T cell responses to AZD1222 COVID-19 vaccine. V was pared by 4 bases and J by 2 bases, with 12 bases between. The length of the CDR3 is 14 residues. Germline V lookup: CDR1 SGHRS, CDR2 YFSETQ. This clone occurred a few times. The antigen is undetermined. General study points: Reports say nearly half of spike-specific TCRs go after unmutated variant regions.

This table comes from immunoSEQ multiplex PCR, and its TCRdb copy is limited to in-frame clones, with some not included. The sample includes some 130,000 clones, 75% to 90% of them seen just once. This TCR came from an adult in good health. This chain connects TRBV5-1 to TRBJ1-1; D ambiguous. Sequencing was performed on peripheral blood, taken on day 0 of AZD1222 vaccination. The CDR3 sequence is CASSEGPTNTEAFF. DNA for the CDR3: TGCGCCAGCAGCGAGGGCCCTACTAACACTGAAGCTTTCTTT.